This section outlines one T cell receptor beta chain sequence together with its context. Its specificity is unknown. An input of roughly 0.5 to 1 ug of RNA was subjected to reverse transcription using random hexamers. It was immunoSEQ multiplex PCR that amplified TCR beta CDR3 across 54 Vbeta and 13 Jbeta. TCRdb re-called the immunoSEQ multiplex PCR reads with MiXCR, one entry per CDR3 protein. The sample records some 130,000 distinct CDR3 sequences, approximately 94% being singletons. This specimen comes from a study of CD8 T cells in Susac syndrome. Study findings and constraints: It was acknowledged in the study that the number of individuals who were included in its TCR sequencing and HLA analysis was relatively small.

The sequencing sample was made of CD4+ T cells from PBMCs. This clonotype was sampled from a human donor with multiple sclerosis.

CDR3 protein: CASSRLGASSYGYTF. The CDR3 nucleotides read TGTGCCAGCAGTCGCCTGGGGGCGTCGAGCTATGGCTACACCTTC. The chain has TRBV12-3 or TRBV12-4 and TRBJ1-2; maybe TRBD1 (6 bases). The V gene lost 5 bases and the J gene lost 4 bases, with 17 bases spanning the gap. CDR3 length: 15 residues.